This TCR beta chain was profiled in a study of blood T cell repertoires in COVID-19. Germline V gives CDR1 KGHDR, CDR2 SFDVKD. CDR3 length equals 14 residues. Trimming removed 4 bases at V and 5 bases at J, with 12 bases between. The method was immunoSEQ multiplex PCR; TCRdb's version includes in-frame clones alone and lacks a portion of them. The sample contains about 240,000 clones, roughly 87% of which appear only once. V and J are TRBV24-1 and TRBJ2-3; no reliable D call. This receptor was obtained from a man in his sixties who had recovered from COVID-19. Sequenced sample: peripheral blood. CDR3 protein: CATSDPGRRDTQYF. CDR3 nucleotides: TGTGCCACCAGTGACCCTGGCCGGAGAGATACGCAGTATTTT.